This TCR beta chain originates from a study of blood T cells in healthy people across ages. PBMCs, at least 7 million per sample, were isolated. Study outcomes and limitations: Relative to aged donors, long-lived donors carried more naive CD4+ cells and displayed higher diversity. Significant beta diversity loss was already apparent by age approximately 36, declining roughly linearly.

The second PCR ran roughly 6 to 11 cycles with a sample-barcoded 5' primer and J-beta primers. TCRdb reanalysed the 5' RACE reads using MiXCR and keeps one entry per CDR3 protein. The sample holds more than 450,000 distinct CDR3 sequences; roughly a quarter are singletons and the top ten take 3% to 4%. Germline lookup yields CDR1 LGHDT and CDR2 YNNKEL (reference sequence). V was shortened by 0 bases and J by 5 bases, with 7 bases between the two germline ends. This CDR3 spans 13 amino acids. Concerning this clonotype itself: The antigen is unknown.

These data are also associated with another study on T cells of mothers and their children. That investigation notes: Related mother and child pairs showed slightly greater overlap (not significant) than unrelated pairs did.

The genes are TRBV3-1 and TRBJ1-1; D ambiguous. The sample comprised blood. This TCR derives from a boy between 2 and 10 years old in good health. The CDR3 reads CASSQEQRTEAFF. CDR3 bases: TGTGCCAGCAGCCAAGAACAAAGGACTGAAGCTTTCTTT.